The clone carrying this T cell receptor beta chain was found many times. Its target is not known. The data were obtained in a study of T cells after yellow fever vaccination. Broader study findings: Most clones from primary vaccination were detected again post-booster (about 95% CD4, 88% CD8). Abundant contaminating clonotypes from the bulk population could appear in FACS-sorted repertoires.

The TCR cDNA carried a universal primer site and UMIs from 5'RACE template switching. From the 5' RACE reads, TCRdb called clonotypes with MiXCR, one entry per CDR3 protein. The sample includes 300,000 to 450,000 distinct CDR3 sequences, roughly 6.1% of them seen just once. The CDR3 is 15 amino acids. With 6 bases clipped from V and 6 bases from J, the junction kept 8 bases outside the gene matches. Germline values: CDR1 WNHNN, CDR2 SYGVQD (reference sequence). The rearrangement joins TRBV10-1 to TRBJ2-3; 11 bases are shared with TRBD2. This specimen consisted of PBMCs, obtained 5 days after the yellow fever booster vaccination. The sequence derives from a man aged 25-45 years who received the YFV17D yellow fever vaccine. The CDR3 DNA reads as TGCGCCAGCAGCGGGGGGGGACTAGCGGAGGATACGCAGTATTTT. This sequence encodes CASSGGGLAEDTQYF.